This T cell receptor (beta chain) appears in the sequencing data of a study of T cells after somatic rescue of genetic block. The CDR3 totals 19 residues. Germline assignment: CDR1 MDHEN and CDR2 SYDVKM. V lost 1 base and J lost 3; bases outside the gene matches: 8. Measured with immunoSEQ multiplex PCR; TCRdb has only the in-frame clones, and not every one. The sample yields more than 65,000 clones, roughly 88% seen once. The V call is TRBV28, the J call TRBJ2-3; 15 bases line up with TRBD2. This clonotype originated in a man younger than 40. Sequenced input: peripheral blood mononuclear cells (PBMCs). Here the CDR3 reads CASSLLGLAGGGGTDTQYF. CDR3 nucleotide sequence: TGTGCCAGCAGTTTATTGGGACTAGCGGGAGGCGGGGGAACAGATACGCAGTATTTT.